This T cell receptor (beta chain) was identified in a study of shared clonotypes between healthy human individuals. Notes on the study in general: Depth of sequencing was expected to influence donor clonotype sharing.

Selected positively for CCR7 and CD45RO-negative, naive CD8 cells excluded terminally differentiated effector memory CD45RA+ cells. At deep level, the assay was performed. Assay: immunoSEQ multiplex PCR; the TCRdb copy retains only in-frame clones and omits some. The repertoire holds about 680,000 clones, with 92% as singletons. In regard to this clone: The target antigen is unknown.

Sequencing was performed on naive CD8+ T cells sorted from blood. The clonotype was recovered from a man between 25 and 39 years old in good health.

As DNA, the CDR3 is TGTGCCAGCAGCGCCCGGCTAGGGATACTTAACGAGCAGTACTTC. Residues: CASSARLGILNEQYF. The chain is built from TRBV11-3 and TRBJ2-7, with no clear D. The V and J ends lost 5 bases and 5 bases respectively, with 19 bases between them. The CDR3 consists of 15 residues. Germline V gene lookup returns CDR1 SGHNT and CDR2 YENEEA. The whole variable domain, filled in from reference TRBV11-3 and TRBJ2-7, reads EAGVVQSPRYKIIEKKQPVAFWCNPISGHNTLYWYLQNLGQGPELLIRYENEEAVDDSQLPKDRFSAERLKGVDSTLKIQPAELGDSAVYLCASSARLGILNEQYFGPGTRLTVT.